This T cell receptor beta chain was profiled in a study of tissue T cells after allogeneic stem cell transplantation. Study findings and constraints: In patients and mice, blood and spleen missed much of tissue repertoire. Motif-based clustering found tissue-specific repertoire signatures shared across patients, though few clones were shared. Anatomically similar tissues had similar TCR repertoires within each patient.

Germline V gene lookup returns CDR1 KGHTA and CDR2 FQNQQP. CDR3 length: 10 residues. Concerning this clone: Its antigen is currently unknown. Genes here carry mouse names. Coverage ceases 1 residue before the CDR3 finishes, and the germline J gene fills in the end.

Measured with immunoSEQ multiplex PCR; TCRdb has only the in-frame clones, and not every one. The sample records around 50,000 clones, over 70% being singletons. The sequencing sample was made of sorted cells pooled from one or two spleens. The chain combines TRBV23 with TRBJ1-1. This TCR came from a pool of C57BL/6 mice in good health. CDR3: CSRGRTEVFF. The sequenced CDR3 bases are TGCTCCAGGGGGCGCACAGAAGTCTTC.